This T cell receptor beta chain was sequenced during a study of beta chain features in type 1 diabetes. The CDR3 sequence is 12 residues long. The germline CDR1 and CDR2 sequences are MDHEN and SYDVKM. Trimming took off 6 bases at V and 9 bases at J, with 12 bases between the two ends. Investigators reverse transcribed all isolated RNA, so they sequenced expressed TCRB transcripts. Generated by immunoSEQ multiplex PCR, the TCRdb table keeps only in-frame clones and is missing some. The repertoire holds around 240,000 clones, with under 70% as singletons. Comment on this clone: The antigen remains undetermined.

Overall study findings and caveats: Across patients, naive, central memory and Treg TCRB repertoires exhibited apparently greater similarity than was observed across healthy donors.

Material: naive CD4+ T cells from blood. The chain has TRBV28 and TRBJ2-1; TRBD1 or TRBD2 may be the D gene (5 bases each). The receptor's source is a young man in good health. The CDR3 coding sequence is TGTGCCAGCAGCCTACCAGGGAGTGAGCAGTTCTTC. Its protein product is CASSLPGSEQFF.